These 31 T cell receptor beta chains share one sample of origin, sequenced in a study of blood T cell repertoires in COVID-19. Here immunoSEQ multiplex PCR was the method, and the copy in TCRdb shows in-frame clones only, minus some. The sample gives about 150,000 clones, roughly four fifths of which show up once; 1.5% to 2% is in the top ten. The sequenced sample was peripheral blood. These receptors were obtained from a man aged 80 or over with acute or convalescent COVID-19.

V is TRBV6-1 and J is TRBJ2-7, with D perhaps TRBD1 (6 bases). CDR1 and CDR2 from the germline V gene are MNHNS and SASEGT. The ends were cut back, 3 bases at V and 4 bases at J, with 7 bases in the middle. This CDR3 comprises 12 residues. The CDR3 spells CASSDQGYEQYV. DNA of the CDR3: TGTGCCAGCAGTGACCAGGGGTACGAGCAGTACGTC.

The V gene is TRBV28, the J gene TRBJ1-3; 7 bases are a match to TRBD1. This CDR3 spans 16 amino acids. Per germline, CDR1 MDHEN and CDR2 SYDVKM. V was pared by 6 bases and J by 4 bases, with 12 bases of the junction left unmatched. The CDR3 reads CASSYPGTVSGNTIYF. In nucleotides, the CDR3 is TGTGCCAGCAGCTACCCGGGGACAGTAAGCGGAAACACCATATATTTT.

V usage is TRBV6-1 and J usage is TRBJ2-4; TRBD1 is a possible D gene (6 bases). The CDR3 is 17 residues long. The ends were cut back, 6 bases at V and 0 bases at J, with 18 bases in the middle. Per germline, CDR1 MNHNS and CDR2 SASEGT. In DNA form, the CDR3 reads TGTGCCAGCAGCGAAACCGGACAGCCACTAGCCAAAAACATTCAGTACTTC. Translated, it gives CASSETGQPLAKNIQYF.

The chain couples TRBV5-1 to TRBJ2-5; TRBD2 might be the D (5 bases). CDR1 and CDR2 from the germline V gene are SGHRS and YFSETQ. Between the trimmed V and J ends, which lost 3 bases and 4 bases, there was a span of 13 bases. The CDR3 runs to 14 residues. CDR3 sequence: CASSWGSRVETQYF. The CDR3 DNA reads as TGCGCCAGCAGCTGGGGATCGAGGGTAGAGACCCAGTACTTC.

The CDR3 region is CASSQDLGGGELFF. In nucleotides, the CDR3 is TGCGCCAGCAGCCAAGATTTGGGGGGCGGGGAGCTGTTTTTT. The chain employs TRBV4-3 and TRBJ2-2, with a weak D call TRBD2 (6 bases). CDR3 size: 14 residues. The V end was cut by 0 bases, the J end by 7 bases, with 9 bases between. In germline, CDR1 is LGHNA, CDR2 YSLEER.

The genes are TRBV28 and TRBJ1-4; possibly TRBD1 for D (5 bases). The germline CDR1 and CDR2 sequences are MDHEN and SYDVKM. V was cut by 8 bases and J by 8 bases, with 9 bases left in between. CDR3 size: 11 residues. CDR3 in amino acids: CASLRQEKLFF. The CDR3 DNA reads TGTGCCAGCCTAAGACAGGAAAAACTGTTTTTT.

The chain employs TRBV10-1 and TRBJ2-5; possibly TRBD2 for D (5 bases). V dropped 7 bases and J dropped 4 bases, with 16 bases sitting between them. The V gene's germline CDR1 is WNHNN and CDR2 SYGVQD (reference sequence). The CDR3 length is 14 residues. CDR3 nucleotide sequence: TGCGCCAGCACCCCCTCCCTGGAGGTAGAGACCCAGTACTTC. It encodes CASTPSLEVETQYF.

This clone has only a few counts. The V and J genes are TRBV18 and TRBJ2-3, with 10 bases that match TRBD1. The trim removed 6 bases at V and 4 bases at J, leaving 7 bases unmatched. CDR3 length: 15 residues. CDR1 and CDR2 from the germline V gene are KGHSH and LQKENI. CDR3 coding DNA: TGTGCCAGCTCCCAGAGACAGGGGGCGGCAGATACGCAGTATTTT. This sequence encodes CASSQRQGAADTQYF.

This chain joins TRBV6-5 and TRBJ2-1; 8 nucleotides align to TRBD2. The CDR3 covers 13 residues. V dropped 6 bases and J dropped 9; count of bases not matched to a gene: 7. Germline V gene lookup returns CDR1 MNHEY and CDR2 SVGAGI. In nucleotides, the CDR3 is TGTGCCAGCAGGAACGGGGGGGGCAGTGAGCAGTTCTTC. Its protein product is CASRNGGGSEQFF.

V is TRBV6-2 or TRBV6-3 and J is TRBJ1-2; possible D gene TRBD1, 5 bases. The CDR3 consists of 11 residues. Per germline, CDR1 MNHEY and CDR2 SVGEGT. V shed 4 bases and J shed 6 bases, with 6 bases lying between them. The CDR3 DNA sequence: TGTGCCAGCAGTTTGGGGCATGGCTACACCTTC. Translated, it gives CASSLGHGYTF.

The rearrangement joins TRBV18 to TRBJ1-4; TRBD1 might be the D (6 bases). V was cut by 2 bases and J by 3 bases, with 10 bases left in between. CDR1 is KGHSH and CDR2 is LQKENI in the germline V gene. The CDR3 runs to 15 residues. The CDR3 nucleotides read TGTGCCAGCTCACCAATCAGGGGCCCTAATGAAAAACTGTTTTTT. Encoded protein: CASSPIRGPNEKLFF. Complete variable domain (other parts from reference TRBV18 and TRBJ1-4): NAGVMQNPRHLVRRRGQEARLRCSPMKGHSHVYWYRQLPEEGLKFMVYLQKENIIDESGMPKERFSAEFPKEGPSILRIQQVVRGDSAAYFCASSPIRGPNEKLFFGSGTQLSVL.

The gene calls are TRBV24-1 and TRBJ2-5, with 10 bases aligning to TRBD2. Germline V lookup: CDR1 KGHDR, CDR2 SFDVKD. This CDR3 is 15 amino acids long. Trimming removed 1 base from V and 5 bases from J; junction bases left unmatched: 3. Here the CDR3 DNA reads TGTGCCACCAGTGATTTTCTAGCGGGGGTGGAGACCCAGTACTTC. It yields the protein CATSDFLAGVETQYF.

This clone has just a few counts. The CDR3: CASSPGQGSTGELFF. The CDR3 DNA is TGTGCCAGCAGCCCCGGACAGGGTTCAACCGGGGAGCTGTTTTTT. V is TRBV7-9 and J is TRBJ2-2; 8 bases agree with TRBD1. V trimming: 5 bases; J trimming: 5 bases; junction bases outside the gene matches: 7. CDR3 length: 15 residues. Per germline, CDR1 SEHNR and CDR2 FQNEAQ (reference sequence).

The chain has TRBV5-1 and TRBJ2-5, with a weak D call TRBD1 (5 bases). Germline lookup yields CDR1 SGHRS and CDR2 YFSETQ. V was cut by 4 bases and J by 7 bases, with 17 bases left in between. The CDR3 loop spans 14 amino acids. In DNA form, the CDR3 reads TGCGCCAGCAGCCCTGGACCAGAAAGGGGGACCCAGTACTTC. Translating gives CASSPGPERGTQYF.

This clone was recorded many times. This chain joins TRBV5-4 and TRBJ2-5, with D possibly matching TRBD1 (6 bases). Germline V CDR1 and CDR2: SGHNT, YYREEE (reference sequence). V dropped 4 bases and J dropped 3 bases, with 13 bases sitting between them. The CDR3 totals 14 residues. CDR3: CASSQGHIEETQYF. For the CDR3, the DNA is TGTGCCAGCAGCCAGGGACATATCGAAGAGACCCAGTACTTC.

The chain combines TRBV29-1 with TRBJ2-3; D might be TRBD2 (6 bases). V was clipped by 5 bases and J by 6 bases, with 12 bases between them. This CDR3 has 12 amino acids. Germline V gives CDR1 SQVTM, CDR2 ANQGSEA. DNA for the CDR3: TGCAGCGTTCTAATCGCGGGGGATACGCAGTATTTT. As protein: CSVLIAGDTQYF.

The J gene is TRBJ1-1, the V gene TRBV11-2; D is possibly TRBD1 (5 bases). Per the germline V gene, CDR1 is SGHAT and CDR2 is FQNNGV. CDR3 length: 13 amino acids. V dropped 1 base and J dropped 9 bases, with 12 bases sitting between them. CDR3 sequence (DNA): TGTGCCAGCAGCTTAGGGGGCGTGACACAAGCTTTCTTT. It yields the protein CASSLGGVTQAFF.

J is TRBJ2-2 and V is TRBV6-2 or TRBV6-3; 14 bases are a match to TRBD2. The length of the CDR3 is 16 residues. V was clipped by 6 bases and J by 7 bases; unmatched bases: 7. CDR1 and CDR2 from the germline V gene are MNHEY and SVGEGT. DNA for the CDR3: TGTGCCAGCAGCCCGACTAGCGGGGGGGCCGGCGGGGAGCTGTTTTTT. Protein: CASSPTSGGAGGELFF.

The chain employs TRBV27 and TRBJ2-5; D perhaps matches TRBD2 (5 bases). This CDR3 region has 15 residues. The germline gives CDR1 MNHEY, CDR2 SMNVEV (reference sequence). The V end lost 3 bases, the J end lost 5 bases, and 16 bases lay between the germline ends. The CDR3 reads CASSFGGVGFETQYF. Written as DNA, the CDR3 is TGTGCCAGCAGTTTTGGAGGAGTAGGTTTTGAGACCCAGTACTTC.

The genes are TRBV5-4 and TRBJ1-1; TRBD1 aligns across 9 bases. The germline V gene encodes CDR1 SGHNT and CDR2 YYREEE (reference sequence). V trimming: 3 bases; J trimming: 4 bases; junction bases outside the gene matches: 4. CDR3 length: 14 residues. The CDR3 DNA reads as TGTGCCAGCAGCTCGGGACAGGGTGGCACTGAAGCTTTCTTT. Translation gives CASSSGQGGTEAFF.

V usage is TRBV19 and J usage is TRBJ1-1; weak D call: TRBD1 (6 bases). This CDR3 region has 14 residues. V dropped 4 bases and J dropped 1 base, with 10 bases sitting between them. Germline V gene data show CDR1 as LNHDA and CDR2 as SQIVND (reference sequence). CDR3 DNA sequence: TGTGCCAGTAGTAAACAGGGCCGGAACACTGAAGCTTTCTTT. Protein sequence: CASSKQGRNTEAFF.

The V gene is TRBV6-6, the J gene TRBJ2-7; D is possibly TRBD1 (5 bases). Trimming stripped 6 bases from V and 5 bases from J, with 20 bases between. Germline assignment: CDR1 MNHNY and CDR2 SVGAGI (reference sequence). This CDR3 is built from 15 residues. For the CDR3, the DNA is TGTGCCAGCAGCAAAATTCGCGACAGCCCTAACGAGCAGTACGTC. Translated: CASSKIRDSPNEQYV.

V usage is TRBV19 and J usage is TRBJ2-1; 9 bases are a match to TRBD2. Losses at the gene ends were 11 bases for V and 7 bases for J; bases not matched to a gene: 9. The germline CDR1 and CDR2 sequences are LNHDA and SQIVND (reference sequence). This CDR3 is 13 amino acids long. CDR3 bases: TGTGCCTCCTGGGCGGGGGGGCCAAATGAGCAGTTCTTC. Its protein is CASWAGGPNEQFF.

This clone has only one observation. The chain has TRBV3-1 (or the pseudogene TRBV3-2) and TRBJ2-6; TRBD1 matches 7 bases. The CDR3 is 24 residues long. V was pared by 0 bases and J by 0 bases, with 23 bases of the junction left unmatched. CDR1 and CDR2 from the germline V gene are LGHDT and YNNKEL (reference sequence). The CDR3, as DNA: TGTGCCAGCAGCCAAGAAGTTGCCGGGGCAGGGGGAGACCGATCAAGCTCTGGGGCCAACGTCCTGACTTTC. Translated, it gives CASSQEVAGAGGDRSSSGANVLTF.

This sequence joins TRBV2 and TRBJ2-3; the D is unclear. This CDR3 has 14 residues. Germline values: CDR1 SNHLY, CDR2 FYNNEI. Trimming removed 7 bases at V and 1 base at J, with 12 bases between. The CDR3 DNA is TGTGCCAGCAAGCCCTCTCAGGGCACAGATACGCAGTATTTT. It specifies CASKPSQGTDTQYF.

This clone was observed a handful of times. The sample has other DNA sequences that encode this CDR3 too. The V and J genes are TRBV3-1 (or the pseudogene TRBV3-2) and TRBJ2-5, with 9 bases that match TRBD2. The CDR3 sequence is 14 residues long. Germline V gene sequence: CDR1 LGHDT, CDR2 YNNKEL (reference sequence). The J segment lost 5 bases and the V segment lost 1 base, leaving 2 bases of the junction unmatched. The CDR3 protein is CASSQATSGETQYF. The CDR3 coding sequence is TGTGCCAGCAGCCAAGCAACTAGCGGGGAGACCCAGTACTTC.

The gene calls are TRBV6-1 and TRBJ1-2, with D possibly matching TRBD1 (6 bases). The CDR3 is 16 amino acids. The ends were cut back, 1 base at V and 4 bases at J, with 16 bases in the middle. Germline V gives CDR1 MNHNS, CDR2 SASEGT. CDR3 sequence: CASSEGARGLAYGYTF. The CDR3, as DNA: TGTGCCAGCAGTGAAGGGGCCAGGGGATTGGCCTATGGCTACACCTTC.

The chain employs TRBV5-5 and TRBJ1-1; D is possibly TRBD1 (5 bases). There are 15 residues in the CDR3. CDR1 is SGHKS, CDR2 YYEKEE, per germline (reference sequence). V lost 2 bases, J lost 2 bases, and 13 bases lay in between. CDR3 nucleotide sequence: TGTGCCAGCAGCTTACGGGAGACAGTCAACACTGAAGCTTTCTTT. Translated, it gives CASSLRETVNTEAFF. The entire variable domain, with the rest obtained from reference TRBV5-5 and TRBJ1-1, is as follows: DAGVTQSPTHLIKTRGQQVTLRCSPISGHKSVSWYQQVLGQGPQFIFQYYEKEERGRGNFPDRFSARQFPNYSSELNVNALLLGDSALYLCASSLRETVNTEAFFGQGTRLTVV.

V usage is TRBV6-5 and J usage is TRBJ2-3; 7 bases match TRBD2. Germline V gene data show CDR1 as MNHEY and CDR2 as SVGAGI. This CDR3 is 14 amino acids long. Trimming at V came to 7 bases and at J to 4 bases, leaving 8 bases not matched to a gene. This CDR3 reads CASNGAGSADTQYF. The CDR3 DNA sequence: TGTGCCAGCAACGGAGCGGGGAGCGCAGATACGCAGTATTTT.

The rearrangement uses TRBV5-4 and TRBJ1-5; 10 bases line up with TRBD1. The CDR3 totals 14 residues. Germline CDR1 reads SGHNT; CDR2 reads YYREEE (reference sequence). The ends lost 3 bases at V and 4 bases at J; junction bases unmatched: 1. CDR3 protein: CASSSGQGNQPQHF. CDR3 bases: TGTGCCAGCAGCTCGGGACAGGGGAATCAGCCCCAGCATTTT.

This clone was seen more than once but under ten times. This chain uses TRBV4-1 with TRBJ1-3, with 8 bases matching TRBD1. This CDR3 is built from 15 residues. J was trimmed by 6 bases and V by 1 base; bases with no gene match: 5. Per the germline V gene, CDR1 is MGHRA and CDR2 is YSYEKL. This chain's CDR3 is CASSQADRAANTIYF. The CDR3 DNA follows: TGCGCCAGCAGCCAAGCGGACAGGGCAGCAAACACCATATATTTT.